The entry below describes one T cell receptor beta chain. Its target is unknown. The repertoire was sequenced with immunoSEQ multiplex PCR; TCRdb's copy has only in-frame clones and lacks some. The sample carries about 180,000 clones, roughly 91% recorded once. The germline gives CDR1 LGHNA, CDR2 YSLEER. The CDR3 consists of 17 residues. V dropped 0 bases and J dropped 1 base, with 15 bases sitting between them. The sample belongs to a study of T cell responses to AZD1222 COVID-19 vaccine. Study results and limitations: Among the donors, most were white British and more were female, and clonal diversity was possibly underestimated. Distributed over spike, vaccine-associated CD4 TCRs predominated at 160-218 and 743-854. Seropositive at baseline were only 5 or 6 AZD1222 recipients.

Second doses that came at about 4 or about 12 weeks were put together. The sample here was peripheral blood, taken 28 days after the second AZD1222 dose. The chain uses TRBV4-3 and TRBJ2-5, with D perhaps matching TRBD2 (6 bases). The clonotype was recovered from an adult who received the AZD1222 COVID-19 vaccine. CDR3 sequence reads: CASSQDLYGGLQETQYF. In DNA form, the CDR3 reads TGCGCCAGCAGCCAAGATCTATATGGGGGACTCCAAGAGACCCAGTACTTC.